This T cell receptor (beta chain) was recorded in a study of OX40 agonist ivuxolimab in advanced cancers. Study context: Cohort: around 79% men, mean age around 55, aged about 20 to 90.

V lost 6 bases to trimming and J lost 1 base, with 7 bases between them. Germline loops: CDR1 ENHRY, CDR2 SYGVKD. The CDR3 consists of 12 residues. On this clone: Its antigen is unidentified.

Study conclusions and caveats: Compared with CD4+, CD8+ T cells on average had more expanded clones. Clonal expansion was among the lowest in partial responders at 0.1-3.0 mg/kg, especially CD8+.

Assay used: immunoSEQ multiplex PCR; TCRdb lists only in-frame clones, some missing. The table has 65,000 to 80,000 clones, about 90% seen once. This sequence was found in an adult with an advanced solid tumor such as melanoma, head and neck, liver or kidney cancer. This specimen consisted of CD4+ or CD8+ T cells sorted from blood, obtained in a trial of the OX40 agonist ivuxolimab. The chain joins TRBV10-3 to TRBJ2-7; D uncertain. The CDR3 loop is CAIRWGSYEQYF. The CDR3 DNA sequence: TGTGCCATCAGATGGGGATCCTACGAGCAGTACTTC.